This TCR beta chain was found in a study of beta chain features in type 1 diabetes. Study at large: Age, gender and cell yields were alike across patients and healthy donors.

The sample holds a few counts of this clone. Its antigen is undetermined. Germline V gives CDR1 LGHNA, CDR2 YSLEER. The length of the CDR3 is 15 residues. V was shortened by 4 bases and J by 3 bases, with 13 bases between the two germline ends. Since all of the isolated RNA was reverse transcribed, expressed TCRB transcripts were what got sequenced. The repertoire was sequenced with immunoSEQ multiplex PCR; TCRdb's copy has only in-frame clones and lacks some. The sample holds a few hundred thousand clones, around an eighth seen once. Findings and limits, study-wide: Shortening of TCRB CDR3s, moderate but significant, appeared in all four CD4+ subsets of Type 1 diabetes patients. Any HLA type influence on TCRB rearrangement was left unresolved here. cDNA-based reads could over-represent cells with high TCR expression.

The material sequenced was naive CD4+ T cells from blood. The source of this sequence is a woman younger than 30 with type 1 diabetes. The chain joins TRBV4-3 to TRBJ2-1; TRBD2 might be the D (5 bases). This CDR3 reads CASSRGRPNYNEQFF. The DNA of the CDR3 is TGCGCCAGCAGCCGAGGGAGACCTAACTACAATGAGCAGTTCTTC.